This passage covers 10 T cell receptor beta chains from one sample sequenced in a study of cytomegalovirus exposure and HLA in healthy donors (TCRdb year 2017). The library was generated by the immunoSEQ multiplex PCR assay. For the multiplex PCR, a mixture combining 60 forward primers for TCR Vbeta segments and 13 reverse primers for TCR Jbeta segments was used. TCRdb provides this immuneACCESS table in a form limited to in-frame rearrangements. Some clones are lacking; in checked studies, under half of them reflect an unresolved V gene, and why the rest are absent is not known. The sample table holds approximately 74,000 clones, of which under 70% were seen once. The ten top clones hold 5.7% of the sample. Sample: PBMCs. Source of these receptors: a man aged 25-45 years in good health and CMV-seropositive.

This chain connects TRBV5-1 to TRBJ2-1; tentatively, D is TRBD2 (5 bases). CDR1 SGHRS and CDR2 YFSETQ come from the germline V gene. Deletions cut 6 bases from V and 4 bases from J, with 11 bases between. CDR3 length: 13 amino acids. Here the CDR3 reads CASTPSGYNEQFF. As DNA, the CDR3 is TGCGCCAGCACCCCTTCGGGGTACAATGAGCAGTTCTTC. Combining the CDR3 with reference TRBV5-1 and TRBJ2-1 gives the whole variable domain KAGVTQTPRYLIKTRGQQVTLSCSPISGHRSVSWYQQTPGQGLQFLFEYFSETQRNKGNFPGRFSGRQFSNSRSEMNVSTLELGDSALYLCASTPSGYNEQFFGPGTRLTVL.

The V call is TRBV10-3, the J call TRBJ2-3; D perhaps matches TRBD1 (6 bases). CDR3 length: 15 residues. V dropped 6 bases and J dropped 3 bases, with 16 bases sitting between them. Germline-derived CDR1 and CDR2 are ENHRY and SYGVKD. The CDR3 sequence is CAISHLDDRTDTQYF. In nucleotides, the CDR3 is TGTGCCATCAGCCATCTGGATGACAGGACAGATACGCAGTATTTT.

This clone turned up a few times. The genes are TRBV9 and TRBJ2-7, with 13 bases that match TRBD2. With V trimmed by 0 bases and J by 7 bases, 4 bases remained unmatched. The CDR3 length is 15 residues. Germline CDR1 reads SGDLS; CDR2 reads YYNGEE. The CDR3 nucleotides read TGTGCCAGCAGCGTAGGGACTAGCGGGAGTATAGAGCAGTACTTC. As protein: CASSVGTSGSIEQYF.

CDR3 DNA: TGCGCCAGCAGCTTGGAGGGGCGGATATATGAAAAACTGTTTTTT. The encoded protein is CASSLEGRIYEKLFF. The V and J genes are TRBV5-1 and TRBJ1-4, with D possibly being TRBD1 (5 bases). CDR1 SGHRS and CDR2 YFSETQ come from the germline V gene. The V and J ends lost 0 bases and 6 bases respectively, with 12 bases between them. CDR3 length: 15 residues.

Only one count was recorded for this clone. The chain joins TRBV27 to TRBJ2-7; no clear D. V dropped 3 bases and J dropped 0 bases, with 12 bases sitting between them. CDR3 size: 15 residues. Germline loops: CDR1 MNHEY, CDR2 SMNVEV (reference sequence). CDR3 amino acids: CASSFYPTSSYEQYF. The CDR3 DNA reads TGTGCCAGCAGTTTCTATCCAACGAGCTCCTACGAGCAGTACTTC.

The chain has TRBV28 and TRBJ2-5, with 7 bases fitting TRBD2. V was clipped by 1 base and J by 5 bases; unmatched bases: 16. The germline CDR1 and CDR2 sequences are MDHEN and SYDVKM. The CDR3 covers 18 residues. DNA of the CDR3: TGTGCCAGCAGTTTATCGGAAGGCCGGGCGGGAGTCCGGGAGACCCAGTACTTC. This translates into CASSLSEGRAGVRETQYF.

This clone was recorded a few times. This chain uses TRBV28 with TRBJ1-4; 7 bases agree with TRBD1. After removal of 6 bases from V and 6 bases from J, the junction contained 7 bases not matched to a gene. The CDR3 has 14 amino acids. Germline CDR1 reads MDHEN; CDR2 reads SYDVKM. DNA for the CDR3: TGTGCCAGCAGCTCAGAGACAGGGTATGAAAAACTGTTTTTT. Translating it yields CASSSETGYEKLFF.

This chain connects TRBV4-2 to TRBJ1-2; TRBD1 matches 10 bases. The J segment lost 4 bases and the V segment lost 1 base, leaving 0 bases of the junction unmatched. CDR1 and CDR2 (germline): LGHNA, YNFKEQ. This CDR3 contains 14 residues. The DNA of the CDR3 is TGTGCCAGCAGCCAAGGGGACAGGGGCTATGGCTACACCTTC. This gives the protein CASSQGDRGYGYTF.

The V gene is TRBV27, the J gene TRBJ2-2, with no clear D. The CDR3 totals 14 residues. The V gene lost 3 bases and the J gene lost 6 bases, with 11 bases spanning the gap. Per the germline V gene, CDR1 is MNHEY and CDR2 is SMNVEV (reference sequence). The CDR3 DNA is TGTGCCAGCAGTTTCTCCGTGGCACCCGGGGAGCTGTTTTTT. Its protein is CASSFSVAPGELFF.

CDR3 in amino acids: CASSSGDRGPYGYTF. As DNA, the CDR3 is TGTGCCAGCAGCAGCGGGGACAGGGGCCCCTATGGCTACACCTTC. This sequence joins TRBV28 and TRBJ1-2, with 10 nucleotides matching TRBD1. The length of the CDR3 is 15 residues. V shed 6 bases and J 4 bases; nucleotides not matched to a gene: 8. Germline assignment: CDR1 MDHEN and CDR2 SYDVKM.